These 23 T cell receptor beta chains came from one sample sequenced in a study of T cells after yellow fever vaccination. TCRdb fed the 5' RACE reads into MiXCR, producing one record per CDR3 protein. The sample consists of about 250,000 distinct CDR3 sequences, roughly 3.7% of them appearing once. The sequenced sample was PBMCs, obtained 15 days after the yellow fever booster vaccination. These receptors originate from a man aged 18 to 29 who received the YFV17D yellow fever vaccine.

This clonotype was detected many times. This chain connects TRBV5-5 to TRBJ1-5; tentatively, D is TRBD1 (6 bases). Trimming shortened V by 4 bases and J by 1 base, and 12 bases separated the two germline ends. The CDR3 has 15 residues. CDR1 and CDR2 from the germline V gene are SGHKS and YYEKEE (reference sequence). The CDR3 protein is CASSLRTGSNQPQHF. The CDR3 bases are TGTGCCAGCAGCCTACGAACAGGGAGCAATCAGCCCCAGCATTTT.

This clonotype came up many times. V and J are TRBV6-5 and TRBJ2-1; 7 bases match TRBD1. The CDR3 length is 17 residues. V shed 5 bases, J shed 3 bases, and the junction held 13 bases outside the gene matches. CDR1 and CDR2 from the germline V gene are MNHEY and SVGAGI. The CDR3 DNA follows: TGTGCCAGCAGTAGAGACAGGGAATGGGCGGTCTACAATGAGCAGTTCTTC. Its translation is CASSRDREWAVYNEQFF.

Ten or more counts support this clonotype. The chain employs TRBV20-1 and TRBJ1-1, with D uncertain. The CDR3 spans 13 residues. Trimming took 5 bases from V and 0 from J, leaving 10 bases between them. Germline V lookup: CDR1 DFQATT, CDR2 SNEGSKA (reference sequence). CDR3 sequence (DNA): TGCAGTGCTCGACCGAGAATGAACACTGAAGCTTTCTTT. Its protein is CSARPRMNTEAFF.

This clonotype was recorded many times. V usage is TRBV10-3 and J usage is TRBJ1-5; D is unclear. The germline V gene has CDR1 ENHRY and CDR2 SYGVKD. The CDR3 covers 15 residues. Deletions cut 4 bases from V and 1 base from J, with 11 bases between. This CDR3 reads CAISADLISNQPQHF. CDR3 sequence (DNA): TGTGCCATCAGTGCGGACCTGATCAGCAATCAGCCCCAGCATTTT.

This clonotype was seen at least ten times. The chain carries TRBV20-1 and TRBJ1-5; possible D gene TRBD1, 5 bases. The CDR3 has 12 amino acids. V lost 8 bases, J lost 6 bases, and 14 bases lay in between. Per the germline V gene, CDR1 is DFQATT and CDR2 is SNEGSKA (reference sequence). The CDR3 protein is CSFRAGAQPQHF. The DNA of the CDR3 is TGCAGTTTTCGGGCCGGGGCTCAGCCCCAGCATTTT.

The V call is TRBV12-3 or TRBV12-4, the J call TRBJ2-2, with TRBD1 identical over 12 bases. The length of the CDR3 is 19 residues. The V segment lost 7 bases and the J segment 3 bases; nucleotides outside the gene matches: 15. For the CDR3, the DNA is TGTGCCAGCAACCGCTACCGGGACAGGGGGCGTAGGGACACCGGGGAGCTGTTTTTT. Its translation is CASNRYRDRGRRDTGELFF.

In its sample, this clonotype was seen many times. This chain connects TRBV25-1 to TRBJ2-2; 12 positions match TRBD2. The CDR3 has 18 residues. CDR1 and CDR2 (germline): MGHDK, SYGVNS. With V trimmed by 3 bases and J by 3 bases, 8 bases remained unmatched. CDR3 residues: CASSDDYRTSGDTGELFF. The CDR3 DNA reads as TGTGCCAGCAGTGATGACTACCGGACTAGCGGGGACACCGGGGAGCTGTTTTTT.

This clonotype was found many times. The J gene is TRBJ2-1, the V gene TRBV28; D possibly corresponds to TRBD1 (6 bases). V shed 6 bases and J shed 5 bases, with 17 bases lying between them. Germline CDR1 MDHEN, CDR2 SYDVKM. The CDR3 is made up of 15 amino acids. For the CDR3, the DNA is TGTGCCAGCAGCGCCGGGACACAAAAGAACAATGAGCAGTTCTTC. Its translation: CASSAGTQKNNEQFF.

This clonotype was observed many times. The CDR3 DNA is TGTGCCAGCAGCGTGGAACCGCTGGTTGAGTATACGCAGTATTTT. Protein: CASSVEPLVEYTQYF. J is TRBJ2-3 and V is TRBV9; D uncertain. V dropped 2 bases and J dropped 7 bases, with 17 bases sitting between them. There are 15 residues in the CDR3. The germline gives CDR1 SGDLS, CDR2 YYNGEE.

This clonotype was counted at least ten times. The rearrangement links TRBV4-2 to TRBJ2-2, with D tentatively TRBD1 or TRBD2 (5 bases each). Germline loops: CDR1 LGHNA, CDR2 YNFKEQ. This CDR3 spans 16 amino acids. V lost 4 bases and J lost 8, with 20 bases in between. The CDR3 nucleotides are TGTGCCAGCAGCCCCCGGGGCAGCCATGTGGGGGGGGAGCTGTTTTTT. Protein product: CASSPRGSHVGGELFF.

This clonotype was seen repeatedly, ten times or more. This chain joins TRBV20-1 and TRBJ2-2; D gene uncertain. This CDR3 is built from 14 residues. Trimming took 3 bases from V and 6 from J, leaving 14 bases between them. Germline V gene sequence: CDR1 DFQATT, CDR2 SNEGSKA (reference sequence). The CDR3 DNA reads as TGCAGTGCTAGTCCGGAACCACGCGCCGGGGAGCTGTTTTTT. This codes for CSASPEPRAGELFF.

This clonotype was counted many times. This chain uses TRBV7-7 with TRBJ2-2, with D hard to call. CDR1 is SSHAT, CDR2 FNYEAQ, per germline (reference sequence). The V end was cut by 1 base, the J end by 3 bases, with 6 bases between. The CDR3 runs 14 residues. The CDR3 bases are TGTGCCAGCAGCTTAGGAGTTCACACCGGGGAGCTGTTTTTT. It is translated as CASSLGVHTGELFF.

This clonotype was recorded at least ten times. The CDR3 sequence is CASTGPSYGYTF. CDR3 in DNA: TGTGCCAGCACGGGGCCTAGCTATGGCTACACCTTC. This chain joins TRBV28 and TRBJ1-2; tentative D call: TRBD1 (5 bases). Germline assignment: CDR1 MDHEN and CDR2 SYDVKM. The CDR3 is made up of 12 amino acids. V shed 7 bases and J shed 4 bases, with 10 bases lying between them.

This clonotype was observed many times. The rearrangement uses TRBV5-5 and TRBJ1-2; no clear D gene. Trimming shortened V by 2 bases and J by 4 bases, and 12 bases separated the two germline ends. The CDR3 is 14 residues long. In germline, CDR1 is SGHKS, CDR2 YYEKEE (reference sequence). The CDR3 sequence is CASSLVWTSYGYTF. As DNA, the CDR3 is TGTGCCAGCAGCTTAGTTTGGACGAGCTATGGCTACACCTTC.

Ten or more counts support this clonotype. This chain joins TRBV5-1 and TRBJ2-1; perhaps D is TRBD1 or TRBD2 (5 bases each). From germline, CDR1 is SGHRS and CDR2 YFSETQ. The CDR3 contains 13 residues. Deletions cut 4 bases from V and 6 bases from J, with 11 bases between. In nucleotides, the CDR3 is TGCGCCAGCAGCCCGGGACCCCGCAATGAGCAGTTCTTC. It encodes CASSPGPRNEQFF.

This clonotype was seen many times. The gene calls are TRBV29-1 and TRBJ1-1; no reliable D call. Trimming left V 7 bases short and J 3 bases short, with 12 bases between. Germline loops: CDR1 SQVTM, CDR2 ANQGSEA. CDR3 size: 12 residues. Written as DNA, the CDR3 is TGCAGCGCGGGTATGGGTGACACTGAAGCTTTCTTT. Its translation is CSAGMGDTEAFF.

This clonotype was counted ten times or more. This chain links TRBV4-3 with TRBJ2-1, with D possibly matching TRBD2 (6 bases). Germline CDR1 and CDR2: LGHNA and YSLEER. CDR3 length equals 18 residues. Trimming stripped 1 base from V and 1 base from J, with 17 bases between. This CDR3 is CASSQGPKGGSSYNEQFF. CDR3 nucleotides: TGCGCCAGCAGCCAAGGTCCTAAAGGAGGGAGTTCCTACAATGAGCAGTTCTTC.

This sequence joins TRBV6-6 and TRBJ2-3, with TRBD2 matching 11 bases. Germline lookup yields CDR1 MNHNY and CDR2 SVGAGI (reference sequence). This CDR3 contains 15 residues. V lost 5 bases and J lost 7; bases outside the gene matches: 8. In DNA, the CDR3 is TGTGCCAGCAGTAGTAGCGGGGGGGCAAAAAATACGCAGTATTTT. Translation gives CASSSSGGAKNTQYF.

There are many counts of this clonotype. This chain joins TRBV20-1 and TRBJ2-5; D tentatively reads TRBD1 or TRBD2 (6 bases each). Germline CDR1 and CDR2: DFQATT and SNEGSKA (reference sequence). This CDR3 region has 14 residues. V shed 3 bases and J shed 5 bases, with 16 bases lying between them. CDR3 sequence (DNA): TGCAGTGCTAGGGCCGGGGGCGTTCGGGAGACCCAGTACTTC. Amino acid sequence: CSARAGGVRETQYF.

This clonotype was recorded many times. The V gene is TRBV10-3, the J gene TRBJ1-1; no definite D call. Trimming cost V 2 bases and J 1 base, with 8 bases left between them. In germline, CDR1 is ENHRY, CDR2 SYGVKD. The CDR3 is made up of 14 amino acids. CDR3 DNA sequence: TGTGCCATCAGTGAGGTGCTAGGGAACACTGAAGCTTTCTTT. Its translation: CAISEVLGNTEAFF.

The CDR3 reads CAWRPSEGGYYEQYF. The CDR3, as DNA: TGTGCCTGGAGGCCCAGTGAGGGGGGGTATTACGAGCAGTACTTC. The chain couples TRBV30 to TRBJ2-7; TRBD2 is a possible D gene (7 bases). The CDR3 has 15 residues. Trimming stripped 3 bases from V and 4 bases from J, with 19 bases between. CDR1 is GTSNPN and CDR2 is SVGIG in the germline V gene (reference sequence).

This clonotype appeared many times. V gene TRBV7-6 combines with J gene TRBJ1-2, with D perhaps matching TRBD1 (6 bases). CDR3 length equals 13 residues. Trimming stripped 8 bases from V and 8 bases from J, with 18 bases between. In germline, CDR1 is SGHVS, CDR2 FNYEAQ. CDR3 bases: TGTGCCAGCTCCCAATACACAGGGAGAGGCTACACCTTC. This translates into CASSQYTGRGYTF.

This clonotype was recorded many times. The rearrangement links TRBV5-1 to TRBJ1-1; D possibly corresponds to TRBD1 (6 bases). Germline loops: CDR1 SGHRS, CDR2 YFSETQ. Trimming removed 5 bases from V and 1 base from J, with 12 bases in between. The CDR3 spans 14 residues. In nucleotides, the CDR3 is TGCGCCAGCAGGGCGTCAGGGGAGAACACTGAAGCTTTCTTT. Translation: CASRASGENTEAFF.